These 32 T cell receptor beta chains came from one sample sequenced in a study of OX40 agonist ivuxolimab in advanced cancers. Measured with immunoSEQ multiplex PCR; TCRdb has only the in-frame clones, and not every one. The table lists 57,000 or so clones, about four fifths of them singletons. The sample here was CD4+ or CD8+ T cells sorted from blood, taken in a trial of the OX40 agonist ivuxolimab. The receptors were gathered from an adult with an advanced solid tumor such as melanoma, head and neck, liver or kidney cancer.

The chain has TRBV5-8 and TRBJ1-6; 7 bases line up with TRBD1. The CDR3 length is 15 residues. The germline CDR1 and CDR2 sequences are SGHTS and YDEGEE. The V and J ends lost 10 bases and 3 bases, in that order; junction bases with no gene match: 10. CDR3: CAPRDRASYNSPLHF. In DNA form, the CDR3 reads TGTGCCCCCCGCGACAGGGCCAGCTATAATTCACCCCTCCACTTT.

This clone has only a few counts. The gene calls are TRBV5-5 and TRBJ1-2; D may be TRBD1 (6 bases). The CDR3 has 13 amino acids. Germline V gives CDR1 SGHKS, CDR2 YYEKEE (reference sequence). Trimming pared 1 base from V and 4 bases from J, leaving 8 bases between. The CDR3 DNA is TGTGCCAGCAGCTTGATGGACAGCTATGGCTACACCTTC. It encodes CASSLMDSYGYTF.

The V call is TRBV28, the J call TRBJ2-5, with D perhaps being TRBD1 or TRBD2 (5 bases each). Between the trimmed V and J ends, which lost 10 bases and 3 bases, there was a span of 18 bases. Germline CDR1 MDHEN, CDR2 SYDVKM. The CDR3 is 14 residues long. The CDR3 reads CAMGNGGPEETQYF. The CDR3 region has the DNA TGTGCCATGGGAAATGGGGGACCCGAAGAGACCCAGTACTTC.

The table lists this clone with a few counts. This chain joins TRBV19 and TRBJ1-1; no reliable D call. Trimming cost V 8 bases and J 2 bases, with 6 bases left between them. Per germline, CDR1 LNHDA and CDR2 SQIVND (reference sequence). CDR3 length: 11 amino acids. CDR3 nucleotides: TGTGCCAGTGTCCATAACACTGAAGCTTTCTTT. This sequence encodes CASVHNTEAFF.

The rearrangement links TRBV5-6 to TRBJ1-2; D is ambiguous. The CDR3 totals 12 residues. Germline V gives CDR1 SGHDT, CDR2 YYEEEE. V dropped 6 bases and J dropped 0 bases, with 6 bases sitting between them. This CDR3 reads CASTKSNYGYTF. CDR3 sequence (DNA): TGTGCCAGCACCAAATCTAACTATGGCTACACCTTC. Drawing the rest from reference TRBV5-6 and TRBJ1-2, the complete variable domain is DAGVTQSPTHLIKTRGQQVTLRCSPKSGHDTVSWYQQALGQGPQFIFQYYEEEERQRGNFPDRFSGHQFPNYSSELNVNALLLGDSALYLCASTKSNYGYTFGSGTRLTVV.

This chain connects TRBV5-1 to TRBJ2-3; 7 bases align to TRBD2. This CDR3 is built from 13 residues. Trimming cost V 4 bases and J 3 bases; bases outside gene matches: 2. In germline, CDR1 is SGHRS, CDR2 YFSETQ. The chain's CDR3 is CASSLAATDTQYF. The CDR3, as DNA: TGCGCCAGCAGCCTAGCGGCTACAGATACGCAGTATTTT.

The chain recombines TRBV7-2 with TRBJ1-6; D call uncertain. The CDR3 loop spans 12 amino acids. CDR1 is SGHTA, CDR2 FQGNSA, per germline. V was pared by 3 bases and J by 11 bases, with 8 bases between. The CDR3 spells CASSFDVTPLHF. The CDR3 DNA follows: TGTGCCAGCAGCTTTGACGTAACACCCCTCCACTTT.

This CDR3 is CASSAGLAGIGYEQYF. The CDR3 bases are TGCGCCAGCAGCGCAGGACTAGCGGGGATAGGCTACGAGCAGTACTTC. V is TRBV5-1 and J is TRBJ2-7, with 12 bases aligning to TRBD2. This CDR3 is 16 amino acids long. The germline V gene has CDR1 SGHRS and CDR2 YFSETQ. Trimming cost V 4 bases and J 3 bases; bases outside gene matches: 8.

The chain carries TRBV5-6 and TRBJ2-5; D possibly corresponds to TRBD2 (5 bases). CDR3 length: 13 amino acids. V dropped 2 bases and J dropped 9 bases, with 14 bases sitting between them. Germline V gene data show CDR1 as SGHDT and CDR2 as YYEEEE. The CDR3 is CASSLRSGKPQYF. CDR3 in DNA: TGTGCCAGCAGCTTAAGAAGCGGCAAGCCCCAGTACTTC.

The V call is TRBV6-1, the J call TRBJ1-5; D is undetermined. There are 15 residues in the CDR3. V was shortened by 0 bases and J by 1 base, with 7 bases between the two germline ends. The V gene's germline CDR1 is MNHNS and CDR2 SASEGT. The CDR3 sequence is CASSEATASNQPQHF. CDR3 sequence (DNA): TGTGCCAGCAGTGAAGCAACAGCCAGCAATCAGCCCCAGCATTTT.

The chain employs TRBV7-2 and TRBJ2-7; D is unresolved. The CDR3 consists of 14 residues. Trimming took off 1 base at V and 7 bases at J, with 14 bases between the two ends. Germline V gives CDR1 SGHTA, CDR2 FQGNSA. Written as DNA, the CDR3 is TGTGCCAGCAGCTTAGTACCTCGCTTGGGGGAGCAGTACTTC. It specifies CASSLVPRLGEQYF.

The chain uses TRBV28 and TRBJ1-2; 7 bases line up with TRBD1. CDR1 is MDHEN, CDR2 SYDVKM, per germline. The trim removed 6 bases at V and 0 bases at J, leaving 7 bases unmatched. This CDR3 contains 15 residues. The CDR3 DNA sequence: TGTGCCAGCAGCTTGGGACAGATCACTAACTATGGCTACACCTTC. This sequence encodes CASSLGQITNYGYTF.

This chain links TRBV28 with TRBJ1-1; D not resolved. Trimming took 2 bases from V and 4 from J, leaving 11 bases between them. The CDR3 loop spans 14 amino acids. Looked up from germline, CDR1 is MDHEN and CDR2 is SYDVKM. In DNA form, the CDR3 reads TGTGCCAGCAGTTTAGGCGGGGTTGGCACTGAAGCTTTCTTT. This sequence encodes CASSLGGVGTEAFF. Full variable domain (outside the CDR3, taken from reference TRBV28 and TRBJ1-1): DVKVTQSSRYLVKRTGEKVFLECVQDMDHENMFWYRQDPGLGLRLIYFSYDVKMKEKGDIPEGYSVSREKKERFSLILESASTNQTSMYLCASSLGGVGTEAFFGQGTRLTVV.

The chain uses TRBV4-1 and TRBJ1-2; D call uncertain. This CDR3 has 15 residues. CDR1 is MGHRA, CDR2 YSYEKL, per germline. V dropped 0 bases and J dropped 3 bases, with 11 bases sitting between them. The CDR3 DNA follows: TGCGCCAGCAGCCAAGATAGCGGCAACTACTATGGCTACACCTTC. Translation: CASSQDSGNYYGYTF.

This chain links TRBV5-1 with TRBJ2-3, with D possibly matching TRBD1 (6 bases). The germline CDR1 and CDR2 sequences are SGHRS and YFSETQ. Between the trimmed V and J ends, which lost 2 bases and 6 bases, there was a span of 13 bases. The CDR3 is 14 residues long. This CDR3 is CASSLKGEVDTQYF. CDR3 bases: TGCGCCAGCAGCTTAAAGGGGGAAGTGGATACGCAGTATTTT.

The rearrangement links TRBV7-9 to TRBJ1-6, with 9 positions matching TRBD1. Germline trimming cut 5 bases from V and 6 bases from J; bases unmatched to any gene: 2. The V gene's germline CDR1 is SEHNR and CDR2 FQNEAQ (reference sequence). The CDR3 sequence is 14 residues long. The CDR3 here is CASSPTGGNSPLHF. The DNA of the CDR3 is TGTGCCAGCAGCCCGACAGGGGGTAATTCACCCCTCCACTTT.

The chain joins TRBV5-1 to TRBJ2-5; D remains ambiguous. Per germline, CDR1 SGHRS and CDR2 YFSETQ. Trimming removed 4 bases at V and 4 bases at J, with 14 bases between. The CDR3 contains 14 residues. In nucleotides, the CDR3 is TGCGCCAGCAGCCCACGAACCGATGGAGAGACCCAGTACTTC. The encoded protein is CASSPRTDGETQYF.

The chain carries TRBV11-2 and TRBJ2-3, with 7 bases matching TRBD2. Germline-derived CDR1 and CDR2 are SGHAT and FQNNGV. The CDR3 length is 15 residues. J gave up 3 bases and V 3 bases, and 6 bases lay outside the gene matches. In nucleotides, the CDR3 is TGTGCCAGCAGCTTGACTAGCCCGGGGACAGATACGCAGTATTTT. Residues: CASSLTSPGTDTQYF.

The chain employs TRBV2 and TRBJ2-5; 10 bases fit TRBD1. J was trimmed by 4 bases and V by 5 bases; bases with no gene match: 4. Germline V gene sequence: CDR1 SNHLY, CDR2 FYNNEI. This CDR3 contains 14 residues. In DNA form, the CDR3 reads TGTGCCAGCAGTAAAGACAGGGGGCGAGAGACCCAGTACTTC. This codes for CASSKDRGRETQYF.

V and J are TRBV2 and TRBJ2-1, with TRBD2 matching over 7 bases. Trimming cost V 6 bases and J 3 bases; bases outside gene matches: 8. Germline assignment: CDR1 SNHLY and CDR2 FYNNEI. This CDR3 comprises 15 residues. CDR3 nucleotides: TGTGCCAGCAGCGGGACTGGCGGGGGCTACAATGAGCAGTTCTTC. This encodes CASSGTGGGYNEQFF.

CDR3 residues: CAIKGDRINYEQYF. For the CDR3, the DNA is TGTGCCATCAAGGGGGACAGGATAAACTACGAGCAGTACTTC. The chain joins TRBV10-3 to TRBJ2-7; 8 nucleotides align to TRBD1. The CDR3 is 14 amino acids. Losses at the gene ends were 7 bases for V and 3 bases for J; bases not matched to a gene: 8. Germline-derived CDR1 and CDR2 are ENHRY and SYGVKD.

This rearrangement joins TRBV5-1 to TRBJ1-2; weak D call: TRBD1 (5 bases). The germline CDR1 and CDR2 sequences are SGHRS and YFSETQ. V shed 0 bases and J shed 8 bases, with 14 bases lying between them. This CDR3 has 14 residues. The DNA for the CDR3 is TGCGCCAGCAGCTTGGGATTTGAAAGGGGCGGCTACACCTTC. Translating it yields CASSLGFERGGYTF.

This chain joins TRBV28 and TRBJ1-4, with D possibly being TRBD1 (5 bases). The CDR3 consists of 14 residues. Germline values: CDR1 MDHEN, CDR2 SYDVKM. V lost 2 bases to trimming and J lost 7 bases, with 11 bases between them. In DNA form, the CDR3 reads TGTGCCAGCAGTTTAAACGGGGGGAGTGAAAAACTGTTTTTT. It translates to CASSLNGGSEKLFF.

The chain joins TRBV7-6 to TRBJ2-7; 7 nucleotides line up with TRBD1. Germline V lookup: CDR1 SGHVS, CDR2 FNYEAQ. V shed 5 bases, J shed 10 bases, and the junction held 5 bases outside the gene matches. The CDR3 covers 11 residues. Here the CDR3 reads CASSPGQEQYF. The CDR3 DNA follows: TGTGCCAGCAGCCCAGGACAGGAACAGTACTTC.

For this clone: One end of the junction varies from germline; a read error may be responsible. V is TRBV30 and J is TRBJ1-2; D is possibly TRBD1 (5 bases). The length of the CDR3 is 15 residues. Per germline, CDR1 GTSNPN and CDR2 SVGIG (reference sequence). CDR3 region: CAWSARGVANYGYTF. The CDR3 nucleotides read TGTGCCTGGAGTGCCCGGGGCGTAGCTAATTATGGCTACACCTTC.

In DNA, the CDR3 is TGTGCCTGGACGTCACAAGGGCGTGAAGCTTTCTTT. Translation gives CAWTSQGREAFF. This chain links TRBV30 with TRBJ1-1; D remains unclear. The V end was cut by 4 bases, the J end by 7 bases, with 13 bases between. Germline loops: CDR1 GTSNPN, CDR2 SVGIG (reference sequence). There are 12 residues in the CDR3.

The rearrangement links TRBV9 to TRBJ2-3, with D possibly being TRBD1 (6 bases). V was shortened by 0 bases and J by 4 bases, with 12 bases between the two germline ends. The CDR3 has 15 amino acids. From germline, CDR1 is SGDLS and CDR2 YYNGEE. The CDR3 coding sequence is TGTGCCAGCAGCGTAGTTGCAGGGGAAGCAGATACGCAGTATTTT. Its translation: CASSVVAGEADTQYF.

By sample share, this clone is medium-sized (0.01 to 0.1%). The V call is TRBV18, the J call TRBJ2-7; the match to TRBD1 covers 7 bases. V was pared by 8 bases and J by 6 bases, with 7 bases of the junction left unmatched. The length of the CDR3 is 12 residues. CDR1 is KGHSH and CDR2 is LQKENI in the germline V gene. CDR3 sequence reads: CASGDREFEQYF. The DNA for the CDR3 is TGTGCCAGCGGCGACAGGGAGTTCGAGCAGTACTTC.

The chain couples TRBV2 to TRBJ2-3, with 7 bases lining up with TRBD1. J gave up 1 base and V 4 bases, and 5 bases lay outside the gene matches. CDR1 is SNHLY and CDR2 is FYNNEI in the germline V gene. CDR3 length: 15 residues. This chain's CDR3 is CASSGQGSGTDTQYF. CDR3 sequence (DNA): TGTGCCAGCAGTGGACAGGGCTCTGGCACAGATACGCAGTATTTT.

The J gene is TRBJ2-3, the V gene TRBV2; TRBD2 matches 12 bases. Germline V CDR1 and CDR2: SNHLY, FYNNEI. The CDR3 totals 17 residues. The V and J ends lost 2 bases and 1 base, in that order; junction bases with no gene match: 4. The CDR3 region is CASSETSGGPGTDTQYF. DNA for the CDR3: TGTGCCAGCAGTGAAACTAGCGGGGGGCCCGGCACAGATACGCAGTATTTT.

The chain joins TRBV4-2 to TRBJ1-1; TRBD1 is a possible D gene (6 bases). V lost 0 bases, J lost 11 bases, and 19 bases lay in between. The CDR3 is made up of 15 amino acids. Looked up from germline, CDR1 is LGHNA and CDR2 is YNFKEQ. The CDR3: CASSQDNAGGTSAFF. Written as DNA, the CDR3 is TGTGCCAGCAGCCAAGATAATGCGGGGGGCACGTCGGCTTTCTTT.

V is TRBV5-1 and J is TRBJ2-1; possibly TRBD1 or TRBD2 for D (6 bases each). This CDR3 contains 14 residues. Deletions cut 3 bases from V and 7 bases from J, with 14 bases between. Germline V gene data show CDR1 as SGHRS and CDR2 as YFSETQ. CDR3 bases: TGCGCCAGCAGCTCCCCCTCGGGGGCGAATGAGCAGTTCTTC. It specifies CASSSPSGANEQFF. Variable domain in full (rest from reference TRBV5-1 and TRBJ2-1): KAGVTQTPRYLIKTRGQQVTLSCSPISGHRSVSWYQQTPGQGLQFLFEYFSETQRNKGNFPGRFSGRQFSNSRSEMNVSTLELGDSALYLCASSSPSGANEQFFGPGTRLTVL.